This TCR beta chain appears in the sequencing data of a study of blood T cell repertoires in COVID-19. Participants' own reports of clinical history determined their cohort assignment. Data came from immunoSEQ multiplex PCR; TCRdb stores just in-frame clones and leaves some out. The sample carries about 200,000 clones, approximately 85% recorded once. V lost 5 bases, J lost 8 bases, and 18 bases lay in between. Germline CDR1 and CDR2: KGHSH and LQKENI. The CDR3 is made up of 14 amino acids. Sequencing was carried out using PBMCs or T cells enriched from blood (not recorded which). This sequence originates from a man aged 40-50 years with acute COVID-19. This chain connects TRBV18 to TRBJ1-2, with D possibly matching TRBD1 (6 bases). CDR3 in amino acids: CASSTTGPKRGYTF. CDR3 nucleotides: TGTGCCAGCTCAACGACAGGCCCCAAGAGGGGCTACACCTTC.